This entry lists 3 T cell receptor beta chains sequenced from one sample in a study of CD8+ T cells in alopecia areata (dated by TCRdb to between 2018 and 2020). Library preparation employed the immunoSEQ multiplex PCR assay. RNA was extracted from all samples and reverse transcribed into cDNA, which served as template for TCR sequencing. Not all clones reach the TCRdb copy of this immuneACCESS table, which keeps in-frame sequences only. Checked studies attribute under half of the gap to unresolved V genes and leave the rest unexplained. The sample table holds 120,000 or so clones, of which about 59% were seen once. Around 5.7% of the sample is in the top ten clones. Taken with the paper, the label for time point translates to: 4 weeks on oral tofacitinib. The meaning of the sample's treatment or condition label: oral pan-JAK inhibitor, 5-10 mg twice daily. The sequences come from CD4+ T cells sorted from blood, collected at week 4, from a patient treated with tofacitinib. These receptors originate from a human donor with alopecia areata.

CDR3 nucleotides: TGTGCCAGCAGCTCGGGACAGGGGGCCTCCCCCGAGCAGTACTTC. This translates into CASSSGQGASPEQYF. The chain recombines TRBV7-2 with TRBJ2-7, with 12 bases aligning to TRBD1. V lost 4 bases, J lost 6 bases, and 7 bases stayed unmatched. CDR1 is SGHTA, CDR2 FQGNSA, per germline. The CDR3 consists of 15 residues.

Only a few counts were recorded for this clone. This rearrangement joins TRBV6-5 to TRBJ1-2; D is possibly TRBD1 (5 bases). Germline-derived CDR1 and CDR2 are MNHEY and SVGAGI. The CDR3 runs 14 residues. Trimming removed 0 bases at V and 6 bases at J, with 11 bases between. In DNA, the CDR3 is TGTGCCAGCAGTTACTCCTCGGGGCTGGATGGCTACACCTTC. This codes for CASSYSSGLDGYTF.

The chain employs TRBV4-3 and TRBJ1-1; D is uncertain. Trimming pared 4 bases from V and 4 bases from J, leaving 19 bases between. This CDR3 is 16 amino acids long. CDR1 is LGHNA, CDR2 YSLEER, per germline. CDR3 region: CASSPAGGRISTEAFF. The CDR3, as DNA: TGCGCCAGCAGCCCAGCCGGAGGGCGGATAAGCACTGAAGCTTTCTTT.